A single T cell receptor beta chain is shown here with its context. The antigen is unknown. The record originates from a study of post-analysis software for immune sequencing data. V was clipped by 3 bases and J by 6 bases; unmatched bases: 12. CDR1 and CDR2 (germline): SGHDN, FVKESK. The CDR3 runs to 17 residues. Study-wide results and limits: Diversity measured as normalized Chao1 was significantly lower in multiple sclerosis patients than in controls. The study found TRBV5-6, TRBV5-1 and TRBV20-1 among a handful of TRBV segments more frequent in patients than controls.

Unique molecular identifiers were built into the TCR beta cDNA libraries. TCRdb itself ran the PCR reads through MiXCR, one entry per CDR3 protein. The sample records 430,000 or so distinct CDR3 sequences, 39% being singletons. The source material was blood. The sequence derives from a girl aged 2-9 years with multiple sclerosis. V usage is TRBV14 and J usage is TRBJ2-1; 9 bases are a match to TRBD2. The CDR3 loop reads CASSQGWRTSAFNEQFF. The CDR3 DNA reads as TGTGCCAGCAGCCAGGGATGGAGGACTAGCGCGTTCAATGAGCAGTTCTTC.